This T cell receptor (beta chain) was recorded in a study of memory CD8 T cells in hepatitis C reinfection. Study-level information: Chronic HCV followed reinfection in two donors who cleared primary infection. HCV reinfection: RNA-positive following two negative tests at least 60 days apart. Late/post reinfection sampling occurred 12 to 24 weeks after detected reinfection.

The time point denotes: late/post reinfection, 12 to 24 weeks after detection. Sorted cells were sequenced directly ex vivo without any in vitro expansion. Donors came from people who inject drugs enrolled in HEPCO, Canada. Sequenced by immunoSEQ multiplex PCR; TCRdb stores in-frame clones only, minus some. The sample includes just over 45,000 clones, approximately 92% of them seen just once. Germline loops: CDR1 SGHDN, CDR2 FVKESK. Trimming took 4 bases from V and 4 from J; bases not matched to a gene: 4. The CDR3 is made up of 14 amino acids. The V call is TRBV14, the J call TRBJ2-1; 7 bases fit TRBD1. The clonotype originates from a man between 18 and 35 years old with hepatitis C virus infection. Material for sequencing was naive CD8+ T cells sorted from blood. In DNA form, the CDR3 reads TGTGCCAGCAGCCGGGCAGGGGGATACAATGAGCAGTTCTTC. It yields the protein CASSRAGGYNEQFF.